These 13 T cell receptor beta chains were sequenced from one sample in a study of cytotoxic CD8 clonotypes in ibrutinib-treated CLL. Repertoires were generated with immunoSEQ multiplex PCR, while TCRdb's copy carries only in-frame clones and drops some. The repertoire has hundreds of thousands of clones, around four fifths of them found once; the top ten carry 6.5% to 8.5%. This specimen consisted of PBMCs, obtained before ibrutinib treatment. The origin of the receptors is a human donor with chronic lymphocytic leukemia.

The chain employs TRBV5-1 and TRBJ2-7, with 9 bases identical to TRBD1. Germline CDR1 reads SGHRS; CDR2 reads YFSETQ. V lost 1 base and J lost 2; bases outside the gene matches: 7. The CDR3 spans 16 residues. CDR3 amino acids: CASSLQPGQGAYEQYF. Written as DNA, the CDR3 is TGCGCCAGCAGCTTGCAACCGGGACAGGGTGCCTACGAGCAGTACTTC.

The CDR3 region is CASSESQGRGKTEAFF. In nucleotides, the CDR3 is TGTGCCAGCAGTGAATCCCAAGGAAGGGGGAAGACTGAAGCTTTCTTT. The chain combines TRBV6-1 with TRBJ1-1; tentatively, D is TRBD1 (6 bases). Germline loops: CDR1 MNHNS, CDR2 SASEGT. The CDR3 contains 16 residues. Trimming pared 2 bases from V and 5 bases from J, leaving 18 bases between.

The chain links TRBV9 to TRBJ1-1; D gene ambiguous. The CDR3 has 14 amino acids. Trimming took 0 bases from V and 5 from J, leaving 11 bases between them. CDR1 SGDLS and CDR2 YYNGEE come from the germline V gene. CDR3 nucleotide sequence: TGTGCCAGCAGCGTAGGTAGGGCCGAGACTGAAGCTTTCTTT. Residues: CASSVGRAETEAFF.

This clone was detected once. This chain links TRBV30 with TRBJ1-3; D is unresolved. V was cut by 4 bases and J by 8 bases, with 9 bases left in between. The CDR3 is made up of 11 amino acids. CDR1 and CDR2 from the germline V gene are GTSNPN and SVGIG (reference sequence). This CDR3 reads CAWNLVDTIYF. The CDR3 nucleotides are TGTGCCTGGAACCTGGTAGACACCATATATTTT.

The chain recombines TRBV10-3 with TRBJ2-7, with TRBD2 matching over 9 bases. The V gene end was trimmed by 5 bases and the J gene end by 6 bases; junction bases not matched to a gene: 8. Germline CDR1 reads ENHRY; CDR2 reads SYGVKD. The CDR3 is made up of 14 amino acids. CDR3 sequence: CAISLAGSHREQYF. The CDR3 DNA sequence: TGTGCCATCAGTCTAGCGGGATCCCACCGCGAGCAGTACTTC.

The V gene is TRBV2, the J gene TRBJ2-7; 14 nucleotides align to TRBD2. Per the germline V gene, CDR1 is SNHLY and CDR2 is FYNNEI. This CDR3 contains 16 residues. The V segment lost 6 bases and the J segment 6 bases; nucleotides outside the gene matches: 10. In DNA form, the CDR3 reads TGTGCCAGCAGCCGACCGGGACTAGCGGGAGCGGGCGAGCAGTACTTC. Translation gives CASSRPGLAGAGEQYF.

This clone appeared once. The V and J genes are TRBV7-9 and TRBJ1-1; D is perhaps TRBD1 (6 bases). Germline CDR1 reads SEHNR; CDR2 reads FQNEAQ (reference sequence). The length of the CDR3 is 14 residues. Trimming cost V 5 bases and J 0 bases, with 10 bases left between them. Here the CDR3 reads CASSIDRMNTEAFF. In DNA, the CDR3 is TGTGCCAGCAGCATCGACAGGATGAACACTGAAGCTTTCTTT.

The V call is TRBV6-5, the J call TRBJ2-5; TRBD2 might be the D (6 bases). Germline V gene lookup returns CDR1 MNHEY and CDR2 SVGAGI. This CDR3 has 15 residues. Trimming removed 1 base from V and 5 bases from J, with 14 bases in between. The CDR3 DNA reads TGTGCCAGCAGTTACTTCCGGGAGCCTCCCGAGACCCAGTACTTC. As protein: CASSYFREPPETQYF.

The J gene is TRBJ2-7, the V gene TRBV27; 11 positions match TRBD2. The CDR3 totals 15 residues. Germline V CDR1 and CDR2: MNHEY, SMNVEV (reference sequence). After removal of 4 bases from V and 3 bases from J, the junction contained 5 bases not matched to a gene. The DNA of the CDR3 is TGTGCCAGCAGTTCTATAGCGGGAGGGGTCTACGAGCAGTACTTC. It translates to CASSSIAGGVYEQYF.

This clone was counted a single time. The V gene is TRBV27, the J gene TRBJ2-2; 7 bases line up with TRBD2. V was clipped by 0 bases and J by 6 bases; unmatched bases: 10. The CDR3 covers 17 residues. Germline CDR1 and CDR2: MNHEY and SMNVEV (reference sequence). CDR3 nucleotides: TGTGCCAGCAGTTTATCACAGACTAGCAGCTCTTCCGGGGAGCTGTTTTTT. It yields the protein CASSLSQTSSSSGELFF.

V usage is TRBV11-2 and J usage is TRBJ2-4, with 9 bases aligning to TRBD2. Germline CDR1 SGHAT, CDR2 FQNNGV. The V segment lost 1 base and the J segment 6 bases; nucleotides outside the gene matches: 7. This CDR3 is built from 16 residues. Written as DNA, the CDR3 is TGTGCCAGCAGCTTAGTCATAGCGGGAGATCTAAACATTCAGTACTTC. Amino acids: CASSLVIAGDLNIQYF.

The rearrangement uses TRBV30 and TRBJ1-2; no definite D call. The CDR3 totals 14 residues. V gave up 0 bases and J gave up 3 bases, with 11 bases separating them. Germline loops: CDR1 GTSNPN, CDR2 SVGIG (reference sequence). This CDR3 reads CAWSVRRLDYGYTF. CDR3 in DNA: TGTGCCTGGAGTGTACGGAGACTTGACTATGGCTACACCTTC.

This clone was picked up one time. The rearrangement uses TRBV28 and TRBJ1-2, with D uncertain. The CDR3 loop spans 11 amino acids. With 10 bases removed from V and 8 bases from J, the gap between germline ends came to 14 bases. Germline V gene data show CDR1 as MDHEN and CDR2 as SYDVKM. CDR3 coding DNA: TGTGCCACCCTGGACTGGGGAGGCTACACCTTC. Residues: CATLDWGGYTF.